One and the same sample provided the 8 T cell receptor beta chains below, sequenced in a study of T cell responses to AZD1222 COVID-19 vaccine. The assay was immunoSEQ multiplex PCR, and TCRdb's table has in-frame clones only and misses some. The data contain 90,000 to 130,000 clones, roughly 80% of them singletons. The sequencing here drew on peripheral blood, taken on day 0 of AZD1222 vaccination. The receptors come from an adult in good health.

This sequence joins TRBV5-1 and TRBJ2-6; no definite D call. Trimming stripped 2 bases from V and 0 bases from J, with 9 bases between. This CDR3 is built from 16 residues. Per germline, CDR1 SGHRS and CDR2 YFSETQ. The CDR3 bases are TGCGCCAGCAGCTTAGGCATCCGCTCTGGGGCCAACGTCCTGACTTTC. Its protein product is CASSLGIRSGANVLTF.

This chain connects TRBV6-2 or TRBV6-3 to TRBJ1-1; D possibly corresponds to TRBD1 (6 bases). The CDR3 runs 19 residues. Trimming removed 5 bases at V and 6 bases at J, with 31 bases between. Germline V gene data show CDR1 as MNHEY and CDR2 as SVGEGT. In nucleotides, the CDR3 is TGTGCCAGCAGTATATACCCACCCTTCCACCAGGGGAAGGAGGCTGAAGCTTTCTTT. Amino acid sequence: CASSIYPPFHQGKEAEAFF.

This sequence joins TRBV6-5 and TRBJ2-7; D might be TRBD1 (5 bases). Germline V CDR1 and CDR2: MNHEY, SVGAGI. V lost 5 bases to trimming and J lost 6 bases, with 14 bases between them. The CDR3 extends over 13 amino acids. As DNA, the CDR3 is TGTGCCAGCAGTACACGGACAACTGGCGAGCAGTACTTC. Protein: CASSTRTTGEQYF.

V and J are TRBV5-1 and TRBJ1-2, with D hard to call. This CDR3 comprises 15 residues. V shed 0 bases and J shed 2 bases, with 11 bases lying between them. CDR1 SGHRS and CDR2 YFSETQ come from the germline V gene. CDR3 bases: TGCGCCAGCAGCTTGGAGGGCCTAATGAACTATGGCTACACCTTC. Protein product: CASSLEGLMNYGYTF.

This rearrangement joins TRBV2 to TRBJ1-3; D is ambiguous. The CDR3 runs to 11 residues. Germline assignment: CDR1 SNHLY and CDR2 FYNNEI. Trimming left V 9 bases short and J 3 bases short, with 6 bases between. This CDR3 reads CASYGGNTIYF. CDR3 DNA: TGTGCCAGTTACGGTGGAAACACCATATATTTT.

The J gene is TRBJ1-2, the V gene TRBV7-2; D ambiguous. There are 15 residues in the CDR3. Looked up from germline, CDR1 is SGHTA and CDR2 is FQGNSA. Trimming removed 2 bases at V and 3 bases at J, with 13 bases between. The chain's CDR3 is CASSLSSLNHYGYTF. The CDR3 DNA sequence: TGTGCCAGCAGCTTAAGCAGCTTAAACCACTATGGCTACACCTTC.

The chain carries TRBV11-3 and TRBJ2-2; no reliable D call. This CDR3 region has 13 residues. Germline V gene data show CDR1 as SGHNT and CDR2 as YENEEA. V lost 5 bases and J lost 6, with 10 bases in between. Here the CDR3 reads CASSASPSGELFF. For the CDR3, the DNA is TGTGCCAGCAGCGCGAGCCCGTCCGGGGAGCTGTTTTTT.

The V gene is TRBV10-3, the J gene TRBJ1-1, with D perhaps matching TRBD1 (5 bases). CDR1 and CDR2 (germline): ENHRY, SYGVKD. Trimming left V 5 bases short and J 11 bases short, with 12 bases between. CDR3 size: 11 residues. Here the CDR3 DNA reads TGTGCCATCAGTACCGGACAACGCGCTTTCTTT. This gives the protein CAISTGQRAFF.